Described below is a single T cell receptor beta chain sequence and its context. Its target antigen remains unknown. The sample's time point, from its label and the paper: major or complete molecular response after front-line TKI therapy. The patient cohort comprised 15 to 20 CML patients, with matched post-remission samples retrieved for a subset of them. The germline V gene supplies CDR1 MDHEN and CDR2 SYDVKM. Including the terminal cysteine and phenylalanine, the CDR3 comprises 16 residues. No DNA was logged. The data belong to a study of alternative splicing in chronic myeloid leukemia remission (dated by TCRdb to between 2020 and 2021). The study in broad terms: Remission specimens from the trials were collected at major or complete molecular response, at 12 or 24 months of TKI therapy. Roughly nine diagnostic specimens, together with matched remission specimens, were obtained from the RESIST (imatinib), ENESTxtnd (nilotinib) and PINNACLE (nilotinib plus pegylated interferon) trials. Median ages were 54 years at diagnosis, approximately 57 at remission and less than 40 for healthy controls. RNA sequencing was used to profile peripheral blood from chronic-phase CML patients at diagnosis and at remission, and the results were compared with those from healthy donors. For the trials, the diagnostic specimens consisted of total leukocytes from peripheral blood that had been collected in EDTA. Nine CML samples, seven diagnostic and two matched remission, came from the French Persistem study. Total RNA was extracted with Trizol from peripheral blood mononuclear cells of diagnosis, remission and control samples. Female/male counts of 11/5 were recorded for diagnosis samples, 8/3 for remission samples and 2/4 for controls. On the study overall, not on this receptor specifically: At remission, blood cell composition was found to be reconfigured to resemble that of lymphoid cell-enriched normal controls. Blood cell composition differed strongly by timepoint, shifting from myeloid progenitor enrichment at diagnosis to mature lymphoid enrichment at remission.

The library relied on bulk RNA-seq. The TruSeq Stranded RNA sample prep kit was used to generate libraries of poly-A-enriched mRNA from an input of around 1 ug total RNA. Paired-end sequencing was carried out on a HiSeq 2500, and each sample was sequenced in triplicate. Each mate in the RNA-seq data had a read length of 125 nucleotides. Turning to the authors' computational methods: Reads were trimmed and aligned to hg38 using STAR v2.7, and quality control was performed with FASTQC, RSeQC and multiqc. Salmon 0.14.1 was used to quantify gene expression levels as transcripts per million (TPM). Principal component analysis suggested that transcriptomic profiles were not driven by trial, library batch, sequencing batch, treatment regimen or sex. Once TCRdb had reprocessed the reads, it stored one entry per CDR3 protein sequence and supplied no DNA. In this record, the V and J calls reflect TCRdb's handling and not the investigators' own analysis. The sample table contains 130 to 150 distinct CDR3 sequences; only one count was recorded for 95% to 98% of them. The top ten constitute 9% to 10% of the sample.

The TCR comes from an adult with chronic myeloid leukemia. The sample here was PBMCs or total blood leukocytes (not recorded which), taken during remission. The chain uses TRBV28 and TRBJ2-1; TCRdb outputs TRBD2, but without DNA this stays unchecked. The CDR3 region: CASSPLGSGVDNEQFF.